This TCR beta chain appears in the sequencing data of a study of shared clonotypes between healthy human individuals. The wider study: Ranging from 18 to 49 in age, donors were a couple of women and a few men.

CDR1 is SGHRS, CDR2 YFSETQ, per germline. The CDR3 spans 15 residues. V gave up 4 bases and J gave up 0 bases; unmatched junction bases: 3. TCRdb's table, derived via immunoSEQ multiplex PCR, lists solely in-frame clones and lacks some. In the table there are about 1.5 million clones, 95% to 99% of which are singletons. The clonotype was recovered from a man aged 25-45 years in good health. Sequencing was carried out using naive CD4+ T cells sorted from blood. The subset was: CD45RA+ positively selected. The chain recombines TRBV5-1 with TRBJ2-1, with 8 nucleotides matching TRBD1. DNA for the CDR3: TGCGCCAGCAGCAGGGGACAGGACTCCTACAATGAGCAGTTCTTC. It encodes CASSRGQDSYNEQFF.